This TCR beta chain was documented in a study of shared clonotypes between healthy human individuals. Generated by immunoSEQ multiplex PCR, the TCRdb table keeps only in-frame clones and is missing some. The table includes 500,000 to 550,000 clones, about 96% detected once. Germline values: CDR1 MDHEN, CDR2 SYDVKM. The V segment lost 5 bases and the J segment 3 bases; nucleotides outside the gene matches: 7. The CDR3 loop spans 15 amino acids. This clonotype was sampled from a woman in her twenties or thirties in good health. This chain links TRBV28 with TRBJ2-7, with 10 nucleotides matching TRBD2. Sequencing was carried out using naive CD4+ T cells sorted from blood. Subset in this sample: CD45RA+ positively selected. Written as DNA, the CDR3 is TGTGCCAGCAGTAAGAGGGGACTAGCGCTCTACGAGCAGTACTTC. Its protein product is CASSKRGLALYEQYF.